The 8 T cell receptor beta chains given below trace back to one sample, sequenced in a study of cytomegalovirus exposure and HLA in healthy donors. The PCR was carried out with 60 Vbeta primers and 13 Jbeta primers. The method was immunoSEQ multiplex PCR; TCRdb's version includes in-frame clones alone and lacks a portion of them. This table holds 130,000 or so clones, around three fifths found once. Sequences were obtained from PBMCs. The source is a woman in her thirties or forties in good health and CMV-seronegative.

The chain uses TRBV5-6 and TRBJ2-3; 11 nucleotides match TRBD2. The CDR3 has 16 residues. From germline, CDR1 is SGHDT and CDR2 YYEEEE. The ends lost 2 bases at V and 2 bases at J; junction bases unmatched: 4. The CDR3 sequence is CASSFSGGAATDTQYF. CDR3 coding DNA: TGTGCCAGCAGCTTTAGCGGGGGGGCCGCCACAGATACGCAGTATTTT.

The V and J genes are TRBV10-3 and TRBJ2-5, with D perhaps TRBD2 (6 bases). This CDR3 has 12 amino acids. V was pared by 3 bases and J by 9 bases, with 11 bases between. The V gene's germline CDR1 is ENHRY and CDR2 SYGVKD. This CDR3 is CAISDDGEAQYF. The CDR3 DNA follows: TGTGCCATCAGTGATGATGGGGAGGCCCAGTACTTC.

This clone came up a few times. The chain uses TRBV5-1 and TRBJ2-2; 7 positions agree with TRBD2. The CDR3 loop spans 15 amino acids. V trimming: 1 base; J trimming: 3 bases; junction bases outside the gene matches: 3. The germline CDR1 and CDR2 sequences are SGHRS and YFSETQ. CDR3 sequence: CASSLYSGYTGELFF. DNA for the CDR3: TGCGCCAGCAGCTTGTATAGCGGGTACACCGGGGAGCTGTTTTTT.

This clone has a handful of counts. The CDR3 bases are TGTGCCAGCAGCTCCTTTCGTGGGGGGGGCACAGATACGCAGTATTTT. Translating it yields CASSSFRGGGTDTQYF. This chain connects TRBV13 to TRBJ2-3; 7 positions match TRBD2. CDR3 length equals 16 residues. The germline V gene has CDR1 PRHDT and CDR2 FYEKMQ (reference sequence). The V segment lost 4 bases and the J segment 1 base; nucleotides outside the gene matches: 8.

Here the CDR3 DNA reads TGTGCCAGCAGCGCCCCGGGACAGGCCTACGAGCAGTACTTC. This encodes CASSAPGQAYEQYF. This sequence joins TRBV7-9 and TRBJ2-5; TRBD1 aligns across 8 bases. Gene TRBJ2-7 matches the end of the DNA better, so the J call may be wrong. Looked up from germline, CDR1 is SEHNR and CDR2 is FQNEAQ (reference sequence). The CDR3 loop spans 14 amino acids.

The rearrangement uses TRBV6-5 and TRBJ1-2; 9 bases align to TRBD1. The germline V gene encodes CDR1 MNHEY and CDR2 SVGAGI. This CDR3 contains 12 residues. The J segment lost 8 bases and the V segment lost 7 bases, leaving 5 bases of the junction unmatched. CDR3 nucleotides: TGTGCCAGCATGGACAGGGGAGGAGGCTACACCTTC. Translation gives CASMDRGGGYTF.

The chain couples TRBV19 to TRBJ1-1; 8 positions agree with TRBD1. V lost 8 bases to trimming and J lost 1 base; unmatched junction nucleotides: 6. Germline CDR1 and CDR2: LNHDA and SQIVND (reference sequence). This CDR3 spans 14 amino acids. CDR3 nucleotides: TGTGCCAGTTCAACAGGGGGTGGGAACACTGAAGCTTTCTTT. Protein sequence: CASSTGGGNTEAFF.

This clone was counted a few times. The chain links TRBV5-1 to TRBJ2-1; TRBD2 agrees at 12 bases. V lost 0 bases, J lost 7 bases, and 5 bases stayed unmatched. Per the germline V gene, CDR1 is SGHRS and CDR2 is YFSETQ. CDR3 length: 16 amino acids. In DNA, the CDR3 is TGCGCCAGCAGCTTGGGGGCTAGCGGGGGGGCGAATGAGCAGTTCTTC. Translating gives CASSLGASGGANEQFF. Full variable domain (rest looked up from reference TRBV5-1 and TRBJ2-1): KAGVTQTPRYLIKTRGQQVTLSCSPISGHRSVSWYQQTPGQGLQFLFEYFSETQRNKGNFPGRFSGRQFSNSRSEMNVSTLELGDSALYLCASSLGASGGANEQFFGPGTRLTVL.